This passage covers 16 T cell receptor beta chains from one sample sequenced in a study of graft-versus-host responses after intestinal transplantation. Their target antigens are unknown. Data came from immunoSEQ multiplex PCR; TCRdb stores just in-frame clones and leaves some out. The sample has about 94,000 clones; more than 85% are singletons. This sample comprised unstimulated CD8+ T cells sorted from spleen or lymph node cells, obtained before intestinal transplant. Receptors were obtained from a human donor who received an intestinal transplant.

The CDR3, as DNA: TGCAGCGTTCTACAGGGCATCCAAGAGACCCAGTACTTC. Its translation is CSVLQGIQETQYF. The chain employs TRBV29-1 and TRBJ2-5; possibly TRBD1 for D (6 bases). CDR1 SQVTM and CDR2 ANQGSEA come from the germline V gene. The germline V and J ends were trimmed by 5 bases and 1 base, with 11 bases remaining between them. This CDR3 is built from 13 residues.

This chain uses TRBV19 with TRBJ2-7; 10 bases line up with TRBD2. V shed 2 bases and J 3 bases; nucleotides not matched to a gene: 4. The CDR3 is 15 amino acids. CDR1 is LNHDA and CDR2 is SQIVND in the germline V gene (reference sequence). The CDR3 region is CASSITASGSYEQYF. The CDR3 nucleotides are TGTGCCAGTAGTATAACGGCTAGCGGGAGCTACGAGCAGTACTTC.

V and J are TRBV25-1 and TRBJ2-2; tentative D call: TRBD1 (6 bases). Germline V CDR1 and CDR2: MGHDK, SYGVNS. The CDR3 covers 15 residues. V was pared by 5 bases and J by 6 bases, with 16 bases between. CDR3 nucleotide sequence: TGTGCCAGCAGTACCGCAGGGGCTGAAGCCGGGGAGCTGTTTTTT. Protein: CASSTAGAEAGELFF. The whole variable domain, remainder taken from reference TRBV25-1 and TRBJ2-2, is EADIYQTPRYLVIGTGKKITLECSQTMGHDKMYWYQQDPGMELHLIHYSYGVNSTEKGDLSSESTVSRIRTEHFPLTLESARPSHTSQYLCASSTAGAEAGELFFGEGSRLTVL.

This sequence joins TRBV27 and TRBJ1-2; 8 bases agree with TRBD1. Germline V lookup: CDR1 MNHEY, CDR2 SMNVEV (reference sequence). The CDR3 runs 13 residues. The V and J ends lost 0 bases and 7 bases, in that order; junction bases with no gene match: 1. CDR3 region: CASSLSTGVGYTF. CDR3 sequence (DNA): TGTGCCAGCAGTTTATCGACAGGGGTTGGCTACACCTTC.

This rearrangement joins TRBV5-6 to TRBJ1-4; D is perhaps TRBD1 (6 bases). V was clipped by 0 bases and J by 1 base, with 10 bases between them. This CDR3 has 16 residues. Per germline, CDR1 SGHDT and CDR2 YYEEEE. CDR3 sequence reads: CASSLGQGITNEKLFF. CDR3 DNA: TGTGCCAGCAGCTTGGGGCAGGGGATAACTAATGAAAAACTGTTTTTT.

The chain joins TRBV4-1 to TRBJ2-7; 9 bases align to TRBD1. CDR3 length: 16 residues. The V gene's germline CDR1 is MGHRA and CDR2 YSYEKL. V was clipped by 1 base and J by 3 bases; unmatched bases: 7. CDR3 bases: TGCGCCAGCAGCCAAGTTTCGGACAGGGGAATCTACGAGCAGTACTTC. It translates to CASSQVSDRGIYEQYF.

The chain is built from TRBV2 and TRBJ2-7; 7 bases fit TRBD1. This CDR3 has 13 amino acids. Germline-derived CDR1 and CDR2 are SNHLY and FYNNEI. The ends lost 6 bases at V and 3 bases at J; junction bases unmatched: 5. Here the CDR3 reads CASSPGQVYEQYF. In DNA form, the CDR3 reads TGTGCCAGCAGCCCAGGACAGGTCTACGAGCAGTACTTC. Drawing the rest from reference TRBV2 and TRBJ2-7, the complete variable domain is EPEVTQTPSHQVTQMGQEVILRCVPISNHLYFYWYRQILGQKVEFLVSFYNNEISEKSEIFDDQFSVERPDGSNFTLKIRSTKLEDSAMYFCASSPGQVYEQYFGPGTRLTVT.

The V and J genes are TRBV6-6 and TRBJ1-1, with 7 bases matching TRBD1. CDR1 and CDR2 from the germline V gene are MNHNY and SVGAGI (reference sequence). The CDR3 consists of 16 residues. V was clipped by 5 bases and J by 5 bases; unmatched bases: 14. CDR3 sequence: CASSPGQAELGTEAFF. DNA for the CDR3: TGTGCCAGCAGTCCTGGACAGGCCGAATTGGGAACTGAAGCTTTCTTT.

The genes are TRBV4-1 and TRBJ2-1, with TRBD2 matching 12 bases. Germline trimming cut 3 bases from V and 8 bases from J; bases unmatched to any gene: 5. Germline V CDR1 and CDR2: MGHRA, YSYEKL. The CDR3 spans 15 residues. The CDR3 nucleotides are TGCGCCAGCAGCCAGTTGACTAGCGGGGGTTATGAGCAGTTCTTC. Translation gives CASSQLTSGGYEQFF.

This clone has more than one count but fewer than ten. Here the CDR3 reads CASSPPGGTQYF. The CDR3 DNA reads as TGTGCCAGCAGCCCTCCAGGGGGGACCCAGTACTTC. V is TRBV6-5 and J is TRBJ2-5, with 7 bases matching TRBD1. V shed 6 bases, J shed 7 bases, and the junction held 5 bases outside the gene matches. Germline lookup yields CDR1 MNHEY and CDR2 SVGAGI. The CDR3 has 12 amino acids.

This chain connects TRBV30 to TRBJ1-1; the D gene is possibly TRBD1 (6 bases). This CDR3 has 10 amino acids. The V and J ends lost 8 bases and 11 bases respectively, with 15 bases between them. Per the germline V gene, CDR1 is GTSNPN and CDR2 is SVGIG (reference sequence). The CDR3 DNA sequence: TGTGCCGCCTGGGACAACGAGGCTTTCTTT. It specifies CAAWDNEAFF.

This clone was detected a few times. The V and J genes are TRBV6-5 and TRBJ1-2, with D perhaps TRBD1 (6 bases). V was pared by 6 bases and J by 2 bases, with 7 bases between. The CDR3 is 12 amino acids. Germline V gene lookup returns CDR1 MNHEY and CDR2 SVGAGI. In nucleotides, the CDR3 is TGTGCCAGCAGACAGGGCAACTATGGCTACACCTTC. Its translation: CASRQGNYGYTF.

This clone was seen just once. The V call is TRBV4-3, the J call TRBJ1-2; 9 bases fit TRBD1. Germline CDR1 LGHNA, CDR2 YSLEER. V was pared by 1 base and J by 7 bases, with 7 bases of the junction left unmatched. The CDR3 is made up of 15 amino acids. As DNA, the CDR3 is TGCGCCAGCAGCCAAGTGGGACAGGGATCCGGTGGCTACACCTTC. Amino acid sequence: CASSQVGQGSGGYTF.

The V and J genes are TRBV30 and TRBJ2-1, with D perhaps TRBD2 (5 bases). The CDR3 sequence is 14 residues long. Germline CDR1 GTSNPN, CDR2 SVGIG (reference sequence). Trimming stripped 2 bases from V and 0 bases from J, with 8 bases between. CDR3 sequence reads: CAWSIGSSYNEQFF. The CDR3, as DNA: TGTGCCTGGAGTATAGGGAGCTCCTACAATGAGCAGTTCTTC.

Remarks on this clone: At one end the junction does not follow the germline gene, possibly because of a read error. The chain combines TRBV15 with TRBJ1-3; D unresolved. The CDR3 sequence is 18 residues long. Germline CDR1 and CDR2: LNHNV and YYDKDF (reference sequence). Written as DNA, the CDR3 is TGTGCCACCAGAAGAGGTATAGAGAGGGAGAGCTCTGGAAACACCATATATTTT. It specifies CATRRGIERESSGNTIYF.

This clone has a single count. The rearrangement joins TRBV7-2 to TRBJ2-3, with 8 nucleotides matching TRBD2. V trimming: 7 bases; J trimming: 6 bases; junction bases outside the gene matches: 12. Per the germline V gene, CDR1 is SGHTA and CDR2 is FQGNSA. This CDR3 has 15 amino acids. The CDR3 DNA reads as TGTGCCAGCACCCCCAGCGGGGGCCTCGGGGATACGCAGTATTTT. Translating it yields CASTPSGGLGDTQYF. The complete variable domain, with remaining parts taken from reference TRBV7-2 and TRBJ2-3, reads GAGVSQSPSNKVTEKGKDVELRCDPISGHTALYWYRQSLGQGLEFLIYFQGNSAPDKSGLPSDRFSAERTGGSVSTLTIQRTQQEDSAVYLCASTPSGGLGDTQYFGPGTRLTVL.